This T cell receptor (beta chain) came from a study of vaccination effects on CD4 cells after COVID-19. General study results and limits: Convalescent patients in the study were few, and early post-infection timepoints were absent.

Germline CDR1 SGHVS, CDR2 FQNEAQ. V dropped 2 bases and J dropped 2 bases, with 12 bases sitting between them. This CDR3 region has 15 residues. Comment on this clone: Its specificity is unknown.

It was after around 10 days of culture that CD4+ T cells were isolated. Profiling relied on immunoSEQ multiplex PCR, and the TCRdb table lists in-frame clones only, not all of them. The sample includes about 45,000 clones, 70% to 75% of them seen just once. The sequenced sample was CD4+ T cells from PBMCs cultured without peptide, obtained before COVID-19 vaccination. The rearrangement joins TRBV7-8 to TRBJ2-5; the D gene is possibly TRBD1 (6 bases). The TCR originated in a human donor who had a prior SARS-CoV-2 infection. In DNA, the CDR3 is TGTGCCAGCAGCTTACTGCGGACAGTTCAAGAGACCCAGTACTTC. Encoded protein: CASSLLRTVQETQYF.